A single sample is the source of the 30 T cell receptor beta chains below, sequenced in a study of blood T cell repertoires in COVID-19. Sequenced by immunoSEQ multiplex PCR; TCRdb stores in-frame clones only, minus some. The sample lists a few hundred thousand clones; roughly 90% were seen once. Sequenced input: peripheral blood. The receptors were sampled from a woman in her twenties or thirties with COVID-19, enrolled during active disease.

The chain couples TRBV27 to TRBJ1-2; 9 bases are shared with TRBD1. The CDR3 length is 17 residues. In germline, CDR1 is MNHEY, CDR2 SMNVEV (reference sequence). With 7 bases clipped from V and 8 bases from J, the junction kept 20 bases outside the gene matches. CDR3 loop: CASTSPGTGMTLGGYTF. The CDR3 bases are TGTGCCAGCACCTCACCTGGGACAGGGATGACTTTGGGCGGCTACACCTTC.

This sequence joins TRBV4-1 and TRBJ1-1; weak D call: TRBD1 (5 bases). Trimming took off 1 base at V and 3 bases at J, with 12 bases between the two ends. Germline V CDR1 and CDR2: MGHRA, YSYEKL. The CDR3 is 15 residues long. CDR3 amino acids: CASSQVQGRDTEAFF. In nucleotides, the CDR3 is TGCGCCAGCAGCCAAGTCCAGGGCCGGGACACTGAAGCTTTCTTT.

V and J are TRBV18 and TRBJ2-5; 7 positions match TRBD1. This CDR3 comprises 15 residues. Looked up from germline, CDR1 is KGHSH and CDR2 is LQKENI. V lost 6 bases and J lost 2; bases outside the gene matches: 9. This CDR3 is CASSRSQGVQETQYF. The DNA for the CDR3 is TGTGCCAGCTCCCGTAGTCAGGGGGTACAAGAGACCCAGTACTTC.

A single count supports this clone. The CDR3 here is CASSNQGQGQPQHF. The DNA of the CDR3 is TGTGCCAGTAGTAATCAGGGCCAGGGGCAGCCCCAGCATTTT. This sequence joins TRBV19 and TRBJ1-5, with a weak D call TRBD1 (6 bases). The germline V gene encodes CDR1 LNHDA and CDR2 SQIVND (reference sequence). The CDR3 contains 14 residues. V was shortened by 4 bases and J by 7 bases, with 14 bases between the two germline ends.

J is TRBJ2-7 and V is TRBV5-1; 8 nucleotides align to TRBD1. CDR3 size: 14 residues. Germline trimming cut 4 bases from V and 6 bases from J; bases unmatched to any gene: 9. The germline gives CDR1 SGHRS, CDR2 YFSETQ. In DNA form, the CDR3 reads TGCGCCAGCAGCCCCTCTGGACAGGGAGGCGAGCAGTACTTC. Its protein is CASSPSGQGGEQYF.

J is TRBJ1-4 and V is TRBV28; 9 bases are a match to TRBD1. In germline, CDR1 is MDHEN, CDR2 SYDVKM. The J segment lost 5 bases and the V segment lost 6 bases, leaving 7 bases of the junction unmatched. The CDR3 is 15 amino acids. CDR3: CASRRRGTGNEKLFF. The CDR3 bases are TGTGCCAGCAGACGCAGGGGGACAGGGAATGAAAAACTGTTTTTT.

The chain joins TRBV4-1 to TRBJ1-1; no reliable D call. V was shortened by 6 bases and J by 5 bases, with 7 bases between the two germline ends. The germline gives CDR1 MGHRA, CDR2 YSYEKL. The CDR3 totals 11 residues. For the CDR3, the DNA is TGCGCCAGCAGTATGTCGACTGAAGCTTTCTTT. This sequence encodes CASSMSTEAFF.

V and J are TRBV12-5 and TRBJ2-7; the match to TRBD1 covers 9 bases. The CDR3 has 20 residues. The ends lost 0 bases at V and 4 bases at J; junction bases unmatched: 19. The germline CDR1 and CDR2 sequences are LGHNT and FRNRAP. The CDR3 bases are TGTGCTAGTGGTTTGGTGCGGGTATTTTTGTTGGGACAGGGCTCTTACGAGCAGTACTTC. Translated, it gives CASGLVRVFLLGQGSYEQYF.

This clone was picked up one time. This chain uses TRBV5-1 with TRBJ2-1, with 13 bases matching TRBD2. The ends lost 5 bases at V and 4 bases at J; junction bases unmatched: 3. The CDR3 runs 15 residues. Germline CDR1 is SGHRS and CDR2 is YFSETQ. CDR3 in DNA: TGCGCCAGCAGAACTAGCGGGGGGGCTTACAATGAGCAGTTCTTC. Translation gives CASRTSGGAYNEQFF.

The rearrangement links TRBV5-8 to TRBJ1-2, with a weak D call TRBD1 (5 bases). This CDR3 has 14 residues. CDR1 is SGHTS, CDR2 YDEGEE, per germline. V lost 4 bases, J lost 3 bases, and 13 bases lay in between. The CDR3 nucleotides read TGTGCCAGCAGCGACACGGGCAGGGACTATGGCTACACCTTC. This sequence encodes CASSDTGRDYGYTF.

This chain uses TRBV30 with TRBJ2-5, with a possible D match to TRBD2 (5 bases). This CDR3 region has 13 residues. V shed 1 base and J shed 7 bases, with 13 bases lying between them. Germline V CDR1 and CDR2: GTSNPN, SVGIG (reference sequence). This chain's CDR3 is CAWSDGGSGTQYF. DNA for the CDR3: TGTGCCTGGAGTGACGGTGGGAGTGGGACCCAGTACTTC. The whole variable domain, remainder taken from reference TRBV30 and TRBJ2-5, is SQTIHQWPATLVQPVGSPLSLECTVEGTSNPNLYWYRQAAGRGLQLLFYSVGIGQISSEVPQNLSASRPQDRQFILSSKKLLLSDSGFYLCAWSDGGSGTQYFGPGTRLLVL.

This sequence joins TRBV27 and TRBJ1-5; TRBD1 might be the D (5 bases). V was cut by 2 bases and J by 6 bases, with 17 bases left in between. Germline CDR1 MNHEY, CDR2 SMNVEV (reference sequence). This CDR3 contains 16 residues. The CDR3 here is CASSLVSGNGGQPQHF. Here the CDR3 DNA reads TGTGCCAGCAGTTTAGTTTCCGGGAACGGGGGTCAGCCCCAGCATTTT.

This clone was picked up one time. V is TRBV5-4 and J is TRBJ1-3; no clear D gene. V dropped 4 bases and J dropped 0 bases, with 14 bases sitting between them. Germline V gene data show CDR1 as SGHNT and CDR2 as YYREEE (reference sequence). The CDR3 extends over 16 amino acids. CDR3 amino acids: CASSAFEVPSGNTIYF. The CDR3 nucleotides read TGTGCCAGCAGCGCCTTTGAGGTCCCCTCTGGAAACACCATATATTTT.

The chain combines TRBV28 with TRBJ1-1, with 10 bases that match TRBD1. Germline-derived CDR1 and CDR2 are MDHEN and SYDVKM. V shed 3 bases and J 3 bases; nucleotides not matched to a gene: 4. The CDR3 runs to 15 residues. DNA of the CDR3: TGTGCCAGCAGTTTCACCGGGACAGGGGACACTGAAGCTTTCTTT. Its protein product is CASSFTGTGDTEAFF.

The chain links TRBV7-7 to TRBJ2-3; a possible D gene is TRBD2 (5 bases). Germline V gene data show CDR1 as SSHAT and CDR2 as FNYEAQ (reference sequence). V was clipped by 2 bases and J by 2 bases, with 8 bases between them. The CDR3 loop spans 14 amino acids. The CDR3 coding sequence is TGTGCCAGCAGCTTAAATCTAGCCACAGATACGCAGTATTTT. The encoded protein is CASSLNLATDTQYF.

V and J are TRBV6-2 or TRBV6-3 and TRBJ2-5; 10 bases fit TRBD2. Germline assignment: CDR1 MNHEY and CDR2 SVGEGT. V dropped 4 bases and J dropped 2; count of bases not matched to a gene: 10. The CDR3 is 17 amino acids. CDR3 DNA sequence: TGTGCCAGCAGTTGGTACCCGGGACTAGCGCAACAAGAGACCCAGTACTTC. This translates into CASSWYPGLAQQETQYF.

This chain links TRBV5-1 with TRBJ2-7; 7 nucleotides align to TRBD1. The CDR3 runs 14 residues. CDR1 is SGHRS, CDR2 YFSETQ, per germline. The trim removed 3 bases at V and 2 bases at J, leaving 5 bases unmatched. The CDR3 is CASSSTDRTYEQYF. Written as DNA, the CDR3 is TGCGCCAGCAGCTCCACGGACAGGACCTACGAGCAGTACTTC.

V usage is TRBV19 and J usage is TRBJ1-2; maybe TRBD1 (5 bases). The V and J ends lost 3 bases and 4 bases respectively, with 9 bases between them. Germline V gene lookup returns CDR1 LNHDA and CDR2 SQIVND (reference sequence). The CDR3 consists of 13 residues. The CDR3 is CASSIQGPYGYTF. CDR3 in DNA: TGTGCCAGTAGTATTCAGGGTCCCTATGGCTACACCTTC.

This clone appeared a few times. This chain links TRBV2 with TRBJ1-2; 8 nucleotides align to TRBD1. V shed 5 bases, J shed 8 bases, and the junction held 13 bases outside the gene matches. The CDR3 has 15 residues. Germline loops: CDR1 SNHLY, CDR2 FYNNEI. Here the CDR3 DNA reads TGTGCCAGCAGTCCAGGGGCAGGGGGCGCATGGGGCTACACCTTC. Amino acid sequence: CASSPGAGGAWGYTF.

The chain links TRBV12-3 or TRBV12-4 to TRBJ2-1; the match to TRBD2 covers 9 bases. The CDR3 totals 10 residues. For the CDR3, the DNA is TGTGCGAGCGGGGGGTATGAGCAGTTCTTC. It encodes CASGGYEQFF.

The rearrangement links TRBV7-9 to TRBJ2-1, with D maybe TRBD2 (7 bases). In germline, CDR1 is SEHNR, CDR2 FQNEAQ (reference sequence). V shed 7 bases and J shed 5 bases, with 18 bases lying between them. The CDR3 is made up of 15 amino acids. CDR3 amino acids: CASTPTGGLNNEQFF. The CDR3 nucleotides are TGTGCCAGCACCCCGACCGGGGGGCTTAACAATGAGCAGTTCTTC.

The gene calls are TRBV5-1 and TRBJ2-5, with 9 bases aligning to TRBD2. CDR3 length: 16 residues. Losses at the gene ends were 0 bases for V and 3 bases for J; bases not matched to a gene: 6. CDR1 is SGHRS, CDR2 YFSETQ, per germline. The DNA for the CDR3 is TGCGCCAGCAGCTTGGTACCTAGCGGGGTAAAAGAGACCCAGTACTTC. This translates into CASSLVPSGVKETQYF.

The chain employs TRBV4-1 and TRBJ2-2; D is undetermined. V was clipped by 1 base and J by 3 bases, with 27 bases between them. The CDR3 is 21 residues long. CDR1 and CDR2 from the germline V gene are MGHRA and YSYEKL. The CDR3 bases are TGCGCCAGCAGCCAAGTTGGCGTAGGTCAAGGAGTAGTTAGGTACACCGGGGAGCTGTTTTTT. Protein sequence: CASSQVGVGQGVVRYTGELFF.

This clone has ten or more counts. The J gene is TRBJ1-2, the V gene TRBV7-9, with D possibly being TRBD1 (6 bases). The CDR3 covers 13 residues. CDR1 and CDR2 from the germline V gene are SEHNR and FQNEAQ (reference sequence). The V end lost 1 base, the J end lost 8 bases, and 11 bases lay between the germline ends. This CDR3 reads CASSLGGTRGYTF. The CDR3, as DNA: TGTGCCAGCAGCTTAGGAGGGACAAGGGGCTACACCTTC.

The CDR3 region is CASNLKEGAFTEAFF. The DNA of the CDR3 is TGTGCCAGCAATTTGAAAGAGGGAGCTTTCACTGAAGCTTTCTTT. This chain uses TRBV7-9 with TRBJ1-1; no firm D call. Between the trimmed V and J ends, which lost 7 bases and 4 bases, there was a span of 19 bases. The germline gives CDR1 SEHNR, CDR2 FQNEAQ (reference sequence). The CDR3 sequence is 15 residues long. Full variable domain (remainder filled in from reference TRBV7-9 and TRBJ1-1): DTGVSQNPRHKITKRGQNVTFRCDPISEHNRLYWYRQTLGQGPEFLTYFQNEAQLEKSRLLSDRFSAERPKGSFSTLEIQRTEQGDSAMYLCASNLKEGAFTEAFFGQGTRLTVV.

CDR3 nucleotides: TGTGCCACCAGCAGAGGGGGCTCGAACACTGAAGCTTTCTTT. As protein: CATSRGGSNTEAFF. The rearrangement joins TRBV15 to TRBJ1-1; the D gene is possibly TRBD1 (5 bases). The CDR3 extends over 14 amino acids. Trimming cost V 1 base and J 1 base, with 7 bases left between them. CDR1 LNHNV and CDR2 YYDKDF come from the germline V gene (reference sequence).

Concerning this clone itself: The sample holds other DNA sequences that translate to the same CDR3. The rearrangement links TRBV2 to TRBJ1-2; D remains ambiguous. The CDR3 is made up of 13 amino acids. Germline V gene lookup returns CDR1 SNHLY and CDR2 FYNNEI. V dropped 3 bases and J dropped 1 base, with 6 bases sitting between them. This CDR3 reads CASSDEVNYGYTF. For the CDR3, the DNA is TGTGCCAGCAGTGATGAGGTTAACTATGGCTACACCTTC.

The chain carries TRBV7-8 and TRBJ2-7; TRBD2 is a possible D gene (6 bases). This CDR3 comprises 14 residues. V shed 1 base and J shed 3 bases, with 10 bases lying between them. Per germline, CDR1 SGHVS and CDR2 FQNEAQ. The CDR3 sequence: CASSLGPGDYEQYF. CDR3 sequence (DNA): TGTGCCAGCAGCTTAGGGCCGGGGGACTACGAGCAGTACTTC.

This clone was seen once. The genes are TRBV5-4 and TRBJ1-3; D remains unclear. The ends were cut back, 0 bases at V and 0 bases at J, with 7 bases in the middle. The length of the CDR3 is 15 residues. Germline lookup yields CDR1 SGHNT and CDR2 YYREEE (reference sequence). CDR3 amino acids: CASSLDQISGNTIYF. CDR3 DNA: TGTGCCAGCAGCTTGGATCAGATCTCTGGAAACACCATATATTTT.

J is TRBJ1-5 and V is TRBV27, with D uncertain. The length of the CDR3 is 14 residues. V lost 3 bases to trimming and J lost 4 bases, with 10 bases between them. Germline-derived CDR1 and CDR2 are MNHEY and SMNVEV (reference sequence). For the CDR3, the DNA is TGTGCCAGCAGTTTGTCCGCGGGGAATCAGCCCCAGCATTTT. This codes for CASSLSAGNQPQHF.